This TCR beta chain was sequenced in a study of OX40 agonist ivuxolimab in advanced cancers. Study-wide context: The costimulatory receptor OX40 (CD134) was targeted by ivuxolimab, a fully human IgG2 agonistic monoclonal antibody. The dose-escalation cohort was roughly 87% male with a mean age of roughly 60 years, ranging from about 23 to 85. Partial responses occurred in three dose-escalation patients, of whom one had hepatocellular carcinoma and two had cutaneous melanoma. Peripheral TCRbeta sequencing aimed to test whether ivuxolimab altered TCR sequence diversity and caused clonal T-cell expansion. Intravenous ivuxolimab was administered to patients every 2 weeks at six dose levels: 0.01, 0.1, 0.3, 1.5, 3 and 10 mg/kg. The monotherapy dose-escalation portion (N ≈ 52 patients) of the phase I ivuxolimab trial is reported in the paper. Patients were allowed to have had prior anti-PD-1, anti-PD-L1 or anti-CTLA-4 therapy, and 40% of the dose-escalation patients had previously received checkpoint inhibitors. Among the 52 dose-escalation patients, some 20 had hepatocellular carcinoma, about 15 melanoma, 9 renal cell carcinoma and 9 head and neck cancer. Findings and caveats that apply to the study as a whole: Low levels of normalized T-cell clonal expansion were also shown by some nonresponding patients. Partial responders in the 0.1-3.0 mg/kg groups had among the lowest normalized peripheral clonal expansion, especially among CD8+ T cells. At doses of 0.1 to 3.0 mg/kg, clonal expansion of both CD4+ and CD8+ blood T cells was observed from baseline to week 6. On average, CD8+ T cells showed more expanded clones than CD4+ T cells after ivuxolimab. Antigen specificity was not determined for the clonally expanded peripheral T cells.

This clone came up once. This clone's antigen is unknown. Qualities for individual bases were not recorded, and no much larger clone is one base off. Patients with a history of autoimmune disease or receiving systemic immunosuppression were excluded from the trial. Peripheral blood for TCR sequencing was drawn from every dose cohort at baseline, at cycle 4 day 1 and at cycle 7 day 1. The samples were drawn from a first-in-human, open-label, multicenter phase I dose-escalation trial of ivuxolimab. Adults with locally advanced or metastatic melanoma, renal cell, hepatocellular, or head and neck squamous cell carcinoma were enrolled in the trial. Before TCR sequencing, CD4+ T cells and CD8+ T cells were sorted from peripheral blood as separate populations. The CDR3, cysteine through phenylalanine, is 16 amino acids long. Only the CDR3 DNA is retained, 48 bases long and in frame from the first base. The germline V gene specifies SGHTA as CDR1 and FQGNSA as CDR2. V lost 5 bases and J lost 6 bases, and the count of bases not matched to a germline gene is 11.

Genomic DNA was isolated from the sorted cells so that the TCRbeta CDR3 region could be sequenced. TCRbeta CDR3 regions were sequenced using the immunoSEQ Assay. Drawn from immuneACCESS, this table holds only the in-frame rearrangements with V and J called that TCRdb kept. Clones are partly lost; checked studies trace under half to an unresolved V gene and leave the rest unexplained. This sample is represented by nearly 110,000 clones; 80% to 95% of them were singletons. The ten largest make up about 1.2% of the sample. The sequence was obtained from an adult with an advanced solid tumor such as melanoma, head and neck, liver or kidney cancer. Sequencing used CD4+ or CD8+ T cells sorted from blood, obtained in a trial of the OX40 agonist ivuxolimab. This chain is built from TRBV7-2 and TRBJ2-2, with 8 middle bases fitting TRBD2. The DNA sequence follows: TGTGCCAGCAGCAACCAAGCGGGAGTAAGGGCCGGGGAGCTGTTTTTT. It specifies CASSNQAGVRAGELFF. With all but the CDR3 taken from the reference TRBV7-2 and TRBJ2-2 genes, the full variable domain is: GAGVSQSPSNKVTEKGKDVELRCDPISGHTALYWYRQSLGQGLEFLIYFQGNSAPDKSGLPSDRFSAERTGGSVSTLTIQRTQQEDSAVYLCASSNQAGVRAGELFFGEGSRLTVL.